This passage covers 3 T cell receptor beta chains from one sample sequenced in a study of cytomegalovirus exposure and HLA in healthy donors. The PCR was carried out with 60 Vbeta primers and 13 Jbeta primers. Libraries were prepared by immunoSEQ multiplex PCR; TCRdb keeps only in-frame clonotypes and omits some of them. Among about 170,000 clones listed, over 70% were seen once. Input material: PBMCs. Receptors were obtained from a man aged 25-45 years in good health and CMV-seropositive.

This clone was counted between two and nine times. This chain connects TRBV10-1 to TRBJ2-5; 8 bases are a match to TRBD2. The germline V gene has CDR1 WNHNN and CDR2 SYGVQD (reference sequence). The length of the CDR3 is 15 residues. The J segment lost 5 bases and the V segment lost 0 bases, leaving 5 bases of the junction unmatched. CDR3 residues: CASSESAGGWETQYF. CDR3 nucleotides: TGCGCCAGCAGTGAGTCGGCGGGGGGCTGGGAGACCCAGTACTTC.

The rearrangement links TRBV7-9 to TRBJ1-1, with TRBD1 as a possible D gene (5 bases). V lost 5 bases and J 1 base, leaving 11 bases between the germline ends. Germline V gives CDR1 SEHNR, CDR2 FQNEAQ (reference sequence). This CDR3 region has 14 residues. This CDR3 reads CASSPQTGNTEAFF. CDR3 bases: TGTGCCAGCAGCCCCCAAACAGGGAACACTGAAGCTTTCTTT.

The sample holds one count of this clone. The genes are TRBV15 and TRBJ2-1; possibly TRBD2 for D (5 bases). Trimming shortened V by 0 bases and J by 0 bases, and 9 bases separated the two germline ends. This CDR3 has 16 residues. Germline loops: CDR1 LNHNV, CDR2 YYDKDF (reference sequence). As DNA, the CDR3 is TGTGCCACCAGCAGAGATGCCGGAGGCTCCTACAATGAGCAGTTCTTC. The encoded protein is CATSRDAGGSYNEQFF.